The clone carrying this T cell receptor (beta chain) was picked up a small number of times. Its antigen is unknown. These data originate in a study of human T cells and chemical hapten exposure. The germline V gene encodes CDR1 LGHDT and CDR2 YNNKEL (reference sequence). The CDR3 is 20 amino acids. Losses at the gene ends were 1 base for V and 13 bases for J; bases not matched to a gene: 21. Time point denoted: patch test 2, 6 weeks after DPC sensitization. Treatment of the sample: therapeutic diphenylcyclopropenone sensitization with weekly scalp DPC. Prior to application of each patch test, blood was drawn. Unfractionated whole blood yielded total RNA. The study, taken as a whole, reports: Expanded TCRs grouped into significantly more large CDR3 similarity clusters than controls produced. Donors, who had alopecia, may show an immune response that differs from healthy people's.

One entry per CDR3 protein results from TCRdb running MiXCR on the RACE reads. In the table there are tens of thousands of distinct CDR3 sequences, about 6.6% of which are singletons. This sequence was found in a woman in her thirties with alopecia areata. Some clones in this sample may be carry-over from other donors' samples. The chain joins TRBV3-1 to TRBJ1-6, with 11 bases fitting TRBD1. The sample here was whole blood, taken in connection with sensitization to the hapten diphenylcyclopropenone (DPC). CDR3 loop: CASSQGGYALTGDRGIPLHF. In nucleotides, the CDR3 is TGTGCCAGCAGCCAAGGGGGCTACGCGTTAACTGGGGACAGGGGGATCCCCCTCCACTTT.